This T cell receptor (beta chain) appears in the sequencing data of a study of blood T cells in healthy people across ages. Overall study results and limits: Diversity estimates from one million T cells were considered underestimates.

PCR was performed a second time for about 6 to 12 cycles using a sample-barcoded 5' primer and a J-beta primer mix. MiXCR, run by TCRdb on the 5' RACE reads, gives a single entry per CDR3 protein. The repertoire holds approximately 800,000 distinct CDR3 sequences, roughly 40% seen once, with roughly 13% in the top ten. This clonotype came up a few times. The antigen is unknown. The CDR3 sequence is 13 residues long. The germline gives CDR1 DFQATT, CDR2 SNEGSKA (reference sequence). The V and J ends lost 3 bases and 7 bases respectively, with 15 bases between them. This TCR came from a man between 18 and 35 years old in good health. Sample: blood. The J gene is TRBJ1-2, the V gene TRBV20-1; maybe TRBD1 (6 bases). The CDR3 sequence: CSASYRGRLGYTF. CDR3 coding DNA: TGCAGTGCTAGTTACCGGGGGCGTCTTGGCTACACCTTC.